What follows describes a single T cell receptor beta chain. Its antigen is unidentified. The sample belongs to a study of cytomegalovirus exposure and HLA in healthy donors. Study results and limitations: Later analysis demonstrated an association between a missense DCLRE1C variant and TCR beta V- and J-gene trimming.

Both 60 Vbeta primers and 13 Jbeta primers went into the PCR. Here immunoSEQ multiplex PCR was the method, and the copy in TCRdb shows in-frame clones only, minus some. The sample comprises approximately 100,000 clones, over 65% of which are singletons, and 16% rests with the top ten. J was trimmed by 2 bases and V by 4 bases; bases with no gene match: 13. The CDR3 is made up of 17 amino acids. The germline CDR1 and CDR2 sequences are LNHNV and YYDKDF (reference sequence). Sequencing was carried out using PBMCs. This rearrangement joins TRBV15 to TRBJ1-2, with 7 bases lining up with TRBD1. The sequence was obtained from a man in his 60s in good health and CMV-seropositive. DNA for the CDR3: TGTGCCACCAGCACAAGACCCCCAACGACAGGGAACTATGGCTACACCTTC. It specifies CATSTRPPTTGNYGYTF.